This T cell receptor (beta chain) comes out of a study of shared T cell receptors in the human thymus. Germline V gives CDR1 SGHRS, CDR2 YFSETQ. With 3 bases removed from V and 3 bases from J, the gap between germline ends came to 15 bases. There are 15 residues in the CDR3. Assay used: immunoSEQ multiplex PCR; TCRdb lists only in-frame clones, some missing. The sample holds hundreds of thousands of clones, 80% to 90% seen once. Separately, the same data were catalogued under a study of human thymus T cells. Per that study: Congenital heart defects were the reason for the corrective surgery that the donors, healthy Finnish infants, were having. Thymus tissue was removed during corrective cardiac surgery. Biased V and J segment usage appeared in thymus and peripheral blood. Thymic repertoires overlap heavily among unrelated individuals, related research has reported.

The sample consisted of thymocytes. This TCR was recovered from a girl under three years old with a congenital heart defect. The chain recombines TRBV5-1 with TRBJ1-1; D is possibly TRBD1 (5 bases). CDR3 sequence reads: CASSSRGGAYTEAFF. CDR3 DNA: TGCGCCAGCAGCTCCCGTGGTGGGGCATACACTGAAGCTTTCTTT.